This T cell receptor (beta chain) originates from a study of long-term antiretroviral therapy in people with HIV. Whole-study findings and limits: Whichever time point was examined, clones expanded before ART dominated the repertoire.

The immunoSEQ assay was v3.0, run at survey level. The protocol was immunoSEQ multiplex PCR, while the TCRdb copy is restricted to in-frame clones and leaves out a portion. The sample yields 15,000 or so clones, about four fifths seen once. CDR1 and CDR2 from the germline V gene are ENHRY and SYGVKD. The ends lost 6 bases at V and 3 bases at J; junction bases unmatched: 4. The CDR3 runs 13 residues. This clone was seen just once. What it binds is unknown. This rearrangement joins TRBV10-3 to TRBJ1-1; 7 bases fit TRBD1. The starting material was unsorted PBMCs, obtained at the start of antiretroviral therapy. The TCR sequence derives from a man aged 25-45 years with HIV. The CDR3 sequence is CAIRKTGDTEAFF. In DNA, the CDR3 is TGTGCCATCAGGAAAACAGGGGACACTGAAGCTTTCTTT.